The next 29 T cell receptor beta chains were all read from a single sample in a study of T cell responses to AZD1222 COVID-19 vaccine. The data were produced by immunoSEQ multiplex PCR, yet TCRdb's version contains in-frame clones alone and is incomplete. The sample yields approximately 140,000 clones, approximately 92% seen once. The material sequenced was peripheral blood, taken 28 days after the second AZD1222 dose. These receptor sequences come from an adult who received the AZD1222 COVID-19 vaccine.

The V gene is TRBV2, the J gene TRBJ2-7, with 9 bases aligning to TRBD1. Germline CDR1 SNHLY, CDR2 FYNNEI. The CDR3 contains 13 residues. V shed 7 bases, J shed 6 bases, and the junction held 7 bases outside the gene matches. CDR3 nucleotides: TGTGCCAGCAACCCGGACAGGGGAGTCGAGCAGTACTTC. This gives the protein CASNPDRGVEQYF.

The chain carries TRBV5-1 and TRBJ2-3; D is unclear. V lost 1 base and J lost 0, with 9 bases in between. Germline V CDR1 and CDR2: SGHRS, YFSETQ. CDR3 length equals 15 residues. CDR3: CASSLITDSTDTQYF. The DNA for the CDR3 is TGCGCCAGCAGCTTGATTACGGACAGCACAGATACGCAGTATTTT.

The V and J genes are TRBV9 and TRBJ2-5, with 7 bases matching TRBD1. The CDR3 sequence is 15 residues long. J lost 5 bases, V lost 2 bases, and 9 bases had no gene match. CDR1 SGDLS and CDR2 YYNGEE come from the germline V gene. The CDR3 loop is CASSVEAGGGETQYF. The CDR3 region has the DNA TGTGCCAGCAGCGTGGAAGCAGGGGGTGGCGAGACCCAGTACTTC.

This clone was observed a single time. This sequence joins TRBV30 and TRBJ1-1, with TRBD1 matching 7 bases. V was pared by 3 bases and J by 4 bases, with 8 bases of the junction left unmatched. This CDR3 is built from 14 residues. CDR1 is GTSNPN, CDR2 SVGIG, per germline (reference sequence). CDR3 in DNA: TGTGCCTGGAGGATTCAGGGGGTAGCCACTGAAGCTTTCTTT. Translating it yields CAWRIQGVATEAFF.

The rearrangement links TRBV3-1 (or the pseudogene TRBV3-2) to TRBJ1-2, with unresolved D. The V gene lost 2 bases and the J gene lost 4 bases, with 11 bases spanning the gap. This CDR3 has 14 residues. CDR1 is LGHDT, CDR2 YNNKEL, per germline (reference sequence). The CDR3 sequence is CASSQFGEVYGYTF. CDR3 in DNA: TGTGCCAGCAGCCAATTCGGGGAAGTCTATGGCTACACCTTC.

CDR3 nucleotide sequence: TGTGCCAGCAGCTTCCGGACTAGCGGTTACAATGAGCAGTTCTTC. Encoded protein: CASSFRTSGYNEQFF. The chain links TRBV5-6 to TRBJ2-1; 10 positions agree with TRBD2. This CDR3 comprises 15 residues. Germline V lookup: CDR1 SGHDT, CDR2 YYEEEE. Unmatched junction bases numbered 3, after V lost 2 bases and J lost 4 bases.

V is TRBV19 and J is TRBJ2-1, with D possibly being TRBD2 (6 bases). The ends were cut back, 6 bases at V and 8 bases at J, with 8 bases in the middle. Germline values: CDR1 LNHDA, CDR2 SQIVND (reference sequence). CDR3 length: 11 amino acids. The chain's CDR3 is CASSGRDEQFF. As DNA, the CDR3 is TGTGCCAGTAGCGGGAGAGATGAGCAGTTCTTC.

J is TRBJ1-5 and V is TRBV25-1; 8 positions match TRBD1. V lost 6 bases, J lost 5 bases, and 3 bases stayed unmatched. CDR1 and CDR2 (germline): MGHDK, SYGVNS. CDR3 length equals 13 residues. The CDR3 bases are TGTGCCAGCAGAGGGACAGGCTATCAGCCCCAGCATTTT. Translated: CASRGTGYQPQHF.

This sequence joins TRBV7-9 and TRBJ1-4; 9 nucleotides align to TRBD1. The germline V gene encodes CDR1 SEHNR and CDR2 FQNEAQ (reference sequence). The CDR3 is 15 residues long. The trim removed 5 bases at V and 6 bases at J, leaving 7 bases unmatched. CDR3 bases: TGTGCCAGCAGCCGATGGACAGGGGAGGATGAAAAACTGTTTTTT. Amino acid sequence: CASSRWTGEDEKLFF.

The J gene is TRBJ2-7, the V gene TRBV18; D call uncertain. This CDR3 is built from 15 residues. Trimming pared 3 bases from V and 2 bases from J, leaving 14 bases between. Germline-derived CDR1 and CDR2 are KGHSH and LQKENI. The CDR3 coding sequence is TGTGCCAGCTCACCCGTTGAGGATTGGGCCTACGAGCAGTACTTC. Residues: CASSPVEDWAYEQYF.

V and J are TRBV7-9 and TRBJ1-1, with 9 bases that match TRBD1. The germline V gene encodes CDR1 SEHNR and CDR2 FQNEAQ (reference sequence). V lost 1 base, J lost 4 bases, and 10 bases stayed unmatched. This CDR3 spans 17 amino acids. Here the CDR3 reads CASSLGSHRGQGTEAFF. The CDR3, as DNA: TGTGCCAGCAGCTTAGGGTCACACAGGGGGCAGGGCACTGAAGCTTTCTTT.

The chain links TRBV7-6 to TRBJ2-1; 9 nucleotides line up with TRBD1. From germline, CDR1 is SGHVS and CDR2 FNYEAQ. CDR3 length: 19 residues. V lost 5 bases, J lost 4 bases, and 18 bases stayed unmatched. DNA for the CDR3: TGTGCCAGCAGCCCCCGATACGAGACCGGGACAGGGAATTACAATGAGCAGTTCTTC. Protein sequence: CASSPRYETGTGNYNEQFF.

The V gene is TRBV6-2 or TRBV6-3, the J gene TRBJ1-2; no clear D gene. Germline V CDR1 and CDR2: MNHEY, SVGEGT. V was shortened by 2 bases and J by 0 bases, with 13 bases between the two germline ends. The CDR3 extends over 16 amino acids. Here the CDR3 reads CASSYPGGAANYGYTF. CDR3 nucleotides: TGTGCCAGCAGTTACCCTGGTGGCGCAGCTAACTATGGCTACACCTTC.

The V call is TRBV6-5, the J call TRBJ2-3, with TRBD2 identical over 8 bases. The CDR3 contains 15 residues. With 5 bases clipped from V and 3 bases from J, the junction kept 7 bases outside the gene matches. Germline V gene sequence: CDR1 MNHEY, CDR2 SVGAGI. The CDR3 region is CASSPGTRLTDTQYF. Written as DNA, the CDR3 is TGTGCCAGCAGTCCCGGGACTAGGCTAACAGATACGCAGTATTTT.

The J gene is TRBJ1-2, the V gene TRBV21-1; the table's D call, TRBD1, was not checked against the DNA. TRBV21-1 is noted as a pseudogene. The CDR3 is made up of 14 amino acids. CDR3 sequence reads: CASSKGTGNYGYTF. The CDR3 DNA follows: TGTGCCAGCAGCAAAGGGACAGGGAACTATGGCTACACCTTC.

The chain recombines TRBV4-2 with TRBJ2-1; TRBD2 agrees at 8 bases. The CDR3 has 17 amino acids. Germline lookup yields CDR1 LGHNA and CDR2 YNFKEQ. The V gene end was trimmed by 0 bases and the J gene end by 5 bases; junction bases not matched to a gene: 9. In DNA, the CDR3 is TGTGCCAGCAGCCAAGAAAGGGTGGGACTAGGCCACAATGAGCAGTTCTTC. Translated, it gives CASSQERVGLGHNEQFF.

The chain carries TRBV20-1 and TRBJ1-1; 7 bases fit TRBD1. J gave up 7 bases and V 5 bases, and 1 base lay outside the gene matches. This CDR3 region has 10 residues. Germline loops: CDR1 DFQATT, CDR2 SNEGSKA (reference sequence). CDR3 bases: TGCAGTGCTGGACAGGATGAAGCTTTCTTT. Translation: CSAGQDEAFF.

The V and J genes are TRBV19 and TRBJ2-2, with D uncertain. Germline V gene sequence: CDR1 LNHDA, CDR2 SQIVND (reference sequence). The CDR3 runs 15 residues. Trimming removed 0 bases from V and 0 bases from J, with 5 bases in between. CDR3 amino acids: CASSIDRTNTGELFF. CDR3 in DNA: TGTGCCAGTAGTATAGACAGGACGAACACCGGGGAGCTGTTTTTT.

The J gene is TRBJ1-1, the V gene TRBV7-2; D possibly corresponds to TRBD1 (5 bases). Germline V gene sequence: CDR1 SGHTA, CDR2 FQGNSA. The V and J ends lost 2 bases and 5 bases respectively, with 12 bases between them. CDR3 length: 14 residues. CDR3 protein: CASSLSAGKTEAFF. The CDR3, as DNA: TGTGCCAGCAGCTTATCTGCAGGGAAAACTGAAGCTTTCTTT.

The CDR3 reads CASSSRQDNSPLHF. The CDR3 region has the DNA TGTGCCAGCAGCAGCCGACAGGATAATTCACCCCTCCACTTT. This chain links TRBV5-6 with TRBJ1-6; a weak D match, TRBD1 (6 bases). Per germline, CDR1 SGHDT and CDR2 YYEEEE. V was cut by 4 bases and J by 5 bases, with 10 bases left in between. CDR3 length: 14 amino acids.

DNA of the CDR3: TGTGCCAGCAGCCAAGAGGGCAGGGGCTATGGCTACACCTTC. Its protein product is CASSQEGRGYGYTF. The chain recombines TRBV3-1 (or the pseudogene TRBV3-2) with TRBJ1-2; the D gene is possibly TRBD1 (6 bases). The V end was cut by 0 bases, the J end by 4 bases, with 9 bases between. Looked up from germline, CDR1 is LGHDT and CDR2 is YNNKEL (reference sequence). The CDR3 is 14 residues long.

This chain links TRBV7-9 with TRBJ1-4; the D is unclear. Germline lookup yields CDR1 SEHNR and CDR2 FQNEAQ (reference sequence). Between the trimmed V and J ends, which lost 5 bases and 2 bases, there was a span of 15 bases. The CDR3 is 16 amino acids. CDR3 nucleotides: TGTGCCAGCAGCCCGAGGACTCCGGGGACTAATGAAAAACTGTTTTTT. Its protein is CASSPRTPGTNEKLFF.

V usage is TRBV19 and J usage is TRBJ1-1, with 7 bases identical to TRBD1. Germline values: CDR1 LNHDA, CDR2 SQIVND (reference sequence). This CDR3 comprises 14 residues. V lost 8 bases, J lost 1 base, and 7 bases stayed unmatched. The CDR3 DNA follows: TGTGCCAGTGTAAAGGGACAGAGGAACACTGAAGCTTTCTTT. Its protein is CASVKGQRNTEAFF.

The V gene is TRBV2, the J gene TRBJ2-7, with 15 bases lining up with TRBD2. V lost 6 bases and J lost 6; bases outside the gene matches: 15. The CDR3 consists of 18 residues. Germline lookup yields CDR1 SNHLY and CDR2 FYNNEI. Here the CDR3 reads CASSAPGLAGGRGLEQYF. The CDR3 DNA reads TGTGCCAGCAGCGCGCCGGGACTAGCGGGAGGTCGGGGGCTCGAGCAGTACTTC.

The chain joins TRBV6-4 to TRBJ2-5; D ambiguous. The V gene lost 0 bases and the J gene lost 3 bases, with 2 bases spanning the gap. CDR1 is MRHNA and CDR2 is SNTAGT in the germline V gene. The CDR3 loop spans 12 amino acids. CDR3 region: CASSDSKETQYF. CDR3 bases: TGTGCCAGCAGTGACTCTAAAGAGACCCAGTACTTC.

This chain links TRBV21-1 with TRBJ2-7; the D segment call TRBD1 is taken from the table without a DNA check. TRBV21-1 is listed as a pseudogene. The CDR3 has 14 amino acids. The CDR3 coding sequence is TGTGCCAGCCCGACAGAGAGTAGCTCCTACGAGCAGTACTTC. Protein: CASPTESSSYEQYF.

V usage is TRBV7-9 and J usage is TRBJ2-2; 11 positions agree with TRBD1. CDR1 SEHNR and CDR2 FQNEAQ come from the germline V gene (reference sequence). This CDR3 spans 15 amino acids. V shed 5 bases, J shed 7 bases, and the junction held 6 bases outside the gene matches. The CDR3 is CASSLDRGLSGELFF. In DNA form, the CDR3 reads TGTGCCAGCAGCCTGGACAGGGGGCTAAGCGGGGAGCTGTTTTTT.

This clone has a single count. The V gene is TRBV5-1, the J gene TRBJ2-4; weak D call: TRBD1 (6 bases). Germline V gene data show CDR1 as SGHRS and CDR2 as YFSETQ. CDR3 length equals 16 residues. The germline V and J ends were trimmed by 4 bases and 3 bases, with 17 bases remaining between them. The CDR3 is CASSTGQGQGKNIQYF. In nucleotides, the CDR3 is TGCGCCAGCAGCACGGGGCAGGGGCAAGGCAAAAACATTCAGTACTTC.

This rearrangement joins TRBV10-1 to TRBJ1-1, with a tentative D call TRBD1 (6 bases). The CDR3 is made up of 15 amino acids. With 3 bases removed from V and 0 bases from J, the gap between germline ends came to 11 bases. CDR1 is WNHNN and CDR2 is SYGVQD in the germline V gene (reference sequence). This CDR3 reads CASSDGQLMNTEAFF. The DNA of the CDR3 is TGCGCCAGCAGTGACGGACAGTTAATGAACACTGAAGCTTTCTTT.